This T cell receptor beta chain was observed in a study of OX40 agonist ivuxolimab in advanced cancers. Overall study context: It was ivuxolimab, an agonistic anti-OX40 (CD134) antibody, that patients were treated with.

The CDR3 spans 15 residues. The V gene end was trimmed by 4 bases and the J gene end by 6 bases; junction bases not matched to a gene: 6. CDR1 and CDR2 (germline): PRHDT, FYEKMQ (reference sequence). The method was immunoSEQ multiplex PCR; TCRdb's version includes in-frame clones alone and lacks a portion of them. Of 42,000 or so clones in the sample, 89% were seen once. V is TRBV13 and J is TRBJ1-2; TRBD1 agrees at 12 bases. The sample here was CD4+ or CD8+ T cells sorted from blood, taken in a trial of the OX40 agonist ivuxolimab. The sequence derives from an adult with an advanced solid tumor such as melanoma, head and neck, liver or kidney cancer. The CDR3 spells CASSSRDRGRNGYTF. The CDR3 DNA is TGTGCCAGCAGCTCCCGGGACAGGGGGCGTAATGGCTACACCTTC.